This TCR beta chain was obtained from a study of shared clonotypes between healthy human individuals. Study results and limitations: Sequencing depth was predicted to influence how clonotypes are shared among donors. Across subsets, estimated richness was generally greater for naive than for memory populations.

Terminally differentiated effector memory CD45RA+ cells were excluded from the naive CD8 cells, which were CD45RO-negative and positively selected for CCR7. Recent acute infections and vaccinations were absent in the healthy HIV-negative adult donors. This CDR3 contains 18 residues. A roughly 220 ng quantity of DNA, around 30,000 T cell genomes, went into the sorted-subset replicate PCRs. Here immunoSEQ multiplex PCR was the method, and the copy in TCRdb shows in-frame clones only, minus some. The sample consists of approximately 600,000 clones, approximately 96% of them appearing once. For this clone: Its antigen remains unknown.

This TCR derives from a woman aged 25 to 39 in good health. The genes are TRBV1 and TRBJ1-4. TRBV1 corresponds to a pseudogene. Material for sequencing was naive CD8+ T cells sorted from blood. CDR3 nucleotide sequence: TGCACCAGCAGCCAAGACTGTAGGCGGAATGCAACTAATGAAAAACTGTTTTTT. This gives the protein CTSSQDCRRNATNEKLFF.